These 17 T cell receptor beta chains came from one sample sequenced in a study of shared clonotypes between healthy human individuals. The data were produced by immunoSEQ multiplex PCR, yet TCRdb's version contains in-frame clones alone and is incomplete. The data contain some 2,400,000 clones, approximately 96% of them seen just once; the ten biggest clones take up roughly 0.13%. Sequenced input: naive CD4+ T cells sorted from blood. The subset here: CD45RA+ positively selected. The source is a man aged 18 to 35 in good health.

The chain links TRBV28 to TRBJ2-7, with D tentatively TRBD1 or TRBD2 (5 bases each). CDR1 is MDHEN, CDR2 SYDVKM, per germline. V was trimmed by 6 bases and J by 2 bases, leaving 14 bases between them. The CDR3 spans 14 residues. The CDR3 protein is CASRPGPSAYEQYF. The CDR3 bases are TGTGCCAGCAGACCGGGACCGTCAGCCTACGAGCAGTACTTC.

Note on this clone: The junction and the germline gene differ at one end; a read error may be behind it. This rearrangement joins TRBV7-7 to TRBJ2-1; tentatively, D is TRBD1 (5 bases). The CDR3 length is 15 residues. Germline loops: CDR1 SSHAT, CDR2 FNYEAQ (reference sequence). The CDR3 bases are TGTGCTAGCAGCTTACTGGGGCAGGGTAATAATGAGCAGTTCTTC. It is translated as CASSLLGQGNNEQFF. Based on the CDR3 plus reference TRBV7-7 and TRBJ2-1, the full variable domain is GAGVSQSPRYKVTKRGQDVTLRCDPISSHATLYWYQQALGQGPEFLTYFNYEAQPDKSGLPSDRFSAERPEGSISTLTIQRTEQRDSAMYRCASSLLGQGNNEQFFGPGTRLTVL.

The rearrangement links TRBV9 to TRBJ2-3; TRBD1 matches 8 bases. This CDR3 is 16 amino acids long. Germline V CDR1 and CDR2: SGDLS, YYNGEE. The J segment lost 1 base and the V segment lost 3 bases, leaving 7 bases of the junction unmatched. The CDR3 region is CASSAGPTGGTDTQYF. The CDR3 DNA follows: TGTGCCAGCAGCGCGGGTCCGACAGGGGGCACAGATACGCAGTATTTT.

The CDR3 protein is CASSFDRETGELFF. As DNA, the CDR3 is TGTGCCAGCAGTTTCGACAGGGAAACCGGGGAGCTGTTTTTT. The V and J genes are TRBV27 and TRBJ2-2; TRBD1 agrees at 7 bases. Germline V lookup: CDR1 MNHEY, CDR2 SMNVEV (reference sequence). The CDR3 consists of 14 residues. Trimming took 3 bases from V and 5 from J; bases not matched to a gene: 3.

This clone is a singleton in its sample. The chain combines TRBV28 with TRBJ1-1; D is unresolved. In germline, CDR1 is MDHEN, CDR2 SYDVKM. This CDR3 has 12 residues. Trimming took off 1 base at V and 4 bases at J, with 4 bases between the two ends. The DNA for the CDR3 is TGTGCCAGCAGTTTATTATCCACTGAAGCTTTCTTT. This gives the protein CASSLLSTEAFF.

This chain links TRBV12-5 with TRBJ1-5; 7 nucleotides align to TRBD1. The CDR3 loop spans 14 amino acids. V lost 1 base, J lost 6 bases, and 3 bases stayed unmatched. Germline V lookup: CDR1 LGHNT, CDR2 FRNRAP. The CDR3: CASGLGGGVQPQHF. The DNA for the CDR3 is TGTGCTAGTGGTTTGGGAGGGGGCGTTCAGCCCCAGCATTTT.

The chain recombines TRBV2 with TRBJ2-5, with D perhaps TRBD2 (5 bases). V lost 3 bases to trimming and J lost 5 bases, with 16 bases between them. There are 15 residues in the CDR3. Germline V CDR1 and CDR2: SNHLY, FYNNEI. CDR3 loop: CASSDRGTSSETQYF. The DNA for the CDR3 is TGTGCCAGCAGTGATCGAGGAACTAGTTCGGAGACCCAGTACTTC.

The genes are TRBV10-3 and TRBJ1-1; D is undetermined. The germline V gene has CDR1 ENHRY and CDR2 SYGVKD. Between the trimmed V and J ends, which lost 4 bases and 7 bases, there was a span of 10 bases. The CDR3 sequence is 12 residues long. The CDR3, as DNA: TGTGCCATCAGTGGGGGTTCAGTTGAAGCTTTCTTT. Translating it yields CAISGGSVEAFF.

The genes are TRBV10-3 and TRBJ2-4; D remains unclear. V was trimmed by 2 bases and J by 2 bases, leaving 7 bases between them. The CDR3 extends over 14 amino acids. The germline V gene encodes CDR1 ENHRY and CDR2 SYGVKD. The CDR3 coding sequence is TGTGCCATCAGTGAGAGAGGATCCAAAAACATTCAGTACTTC. Residues: CAISERGSKNIQYF.

The chain is built from TRBV5-1 and TRBJ1-4, with 7 bases identical to TRBD1. The CDR3 covers 15 residues. The germline V gene encodes CDR1 SGHRS and CDR2 YFSETQ. The V gene end was trimmed by 2 bases and the J gene end by 8 bases; junction bases not matched to a gene: 9. CDR3 sequence (DNA): TGCGCCAGCAGCTTCCTCGGGACAGCTGTGGAAAAACTGTTTTTT. As protein: CASSFLGTAVEKLFF.

The chain employs TRBV10-1 and TRBJ2-7; the match to TRBD1 covers 8 bases. The CDR3 is 15 residues long. Trimming at V came to 4 bases and at J to 1 base, leaving 6 bases not matched to a gene. CDR1 is WNHNN and CDR2 is SYGVQD in the germline V gene (reference sequence). CDR3 loop: CASSGQGALSYEQYF. The DNA for the CDR3 is TGCGCCAGCAGTGGGCAGGGGGCGCTTTCCTACGAGCAGTACTTC.

The gene calls are TRBV7-2 and TRBJ2-3; D is uncertain. There are 15 residues in the CDR3. V was cut by 0 bases and J by 3 bases, with 10 bases left in between. The germline V gene encodes CDR1 SGHTA and CDR2 FQGNSA. The CDR3, as DNA: TGTGCCAGCAGCTTAGCCCCCGGGTGGACAGATACGCAGTATTTT. Translation gives CASSLAPGWTDTQYF.

Points on this clone: Other DNA sequences from this sample encode an identical CDR3 as well. The chain recombines TRBV6-1 with TRBJ1-3, with no clear D. Trimming took off 3 bases at V and 2 bases at J, with 8 bases between the two ends. The CDR3 loop spans 14 amino acids. Germline V gene sequence: CDR1 MNHNS, CDR2 SASEGT. CDR3 DNA: TGTGCCAGCAGTGATGGGCGAACTGGAAACACCATATATTTT. Protein product: CASSDGRTGNTIYF.

The chain uses TRBV6-5 and TRBJ2-2; D possibly corresponds to TRBD1 (6 bases). This CDR3 region has 15 residues. The germline CDR1 and CDR2 sequences are MNHEY and SVGAGI. V was shortened by 0 bases and J by 2 bases, with 7 bases between the two germline ends. This CDR3 is CASSYSGTNTGELFF. The CDR3, as DNA: TGTGCCAGCAGTTACTCGGGGACAAACACCGGGGAGCTGTTTTTT.

CDR3 nucleotide sequence: TGTGCCTGGAGCGGACTGTCCTATGGCTACACCTTC. Residues: CAWSGLSYGYTF. The chain is built from TRBV30 and TRBJ1-2, with D unresolved. The CDR3 has 12 residues. V lost 3 bases and J lost 4, with 9 bases in between. Germline lookup yields CDR1 GTSNPN and CDR2 SVGIG (reference sequence).

The rearrangement uses TRBV5-1 and TRBJ2-5; 11 nucleotides align to TRBD2. J gave up 8 bases and V 4 bases, and 4 bases lay outside the gene matches. The CDR3 is 13 amino acids. Germline V gene data show CDR1 as SGHRS and CDR2 as YFSETQ. As DNA, the CDR3 is TGCGCCAGCAGCACACTAGCGGGAGATACCCAGTACTTC. Protein: CASSTLAGDTQYF.

The chain links TRBV5-6 to TRBJ2-7; 8 bases map to TRBD2. The V and J ends lost 4 bases and 1 base, in that order; junction bases with no gene match: 10. The V gene's germline CDR1 is SGHDT and CDR2 YYEEEE. The CDR3 has 16 amino acids. Here the CDR3 reads CASSTLLAEPSYEQYF. CDR3 sequence (DNA): TGTGCCAGCAGCACCTTACTAGCGGAACCTTCCTACGAGCAGTACTTC.